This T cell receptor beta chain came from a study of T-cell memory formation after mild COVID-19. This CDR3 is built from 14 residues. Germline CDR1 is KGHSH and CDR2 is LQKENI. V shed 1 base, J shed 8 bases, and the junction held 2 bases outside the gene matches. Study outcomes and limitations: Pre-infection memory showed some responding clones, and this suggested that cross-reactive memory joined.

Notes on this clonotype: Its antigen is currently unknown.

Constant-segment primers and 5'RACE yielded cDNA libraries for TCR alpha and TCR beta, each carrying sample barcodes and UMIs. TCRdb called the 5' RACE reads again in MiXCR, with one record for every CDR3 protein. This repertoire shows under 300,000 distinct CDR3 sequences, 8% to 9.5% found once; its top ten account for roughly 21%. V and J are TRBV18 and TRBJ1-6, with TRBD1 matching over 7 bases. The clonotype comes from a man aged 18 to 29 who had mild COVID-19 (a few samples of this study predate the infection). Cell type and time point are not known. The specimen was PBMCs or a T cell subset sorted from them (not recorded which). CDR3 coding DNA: TGTGCCAGCTCACCACGGGACAGAGATTCACCCCTCCACTTT. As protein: CASSPRDRDSPLHF. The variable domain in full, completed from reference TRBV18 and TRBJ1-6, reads NAGVMQNPRHLVRRRGQEARLRCSPMKGHSHVYWYRQLPEEGLKFMVYLQKENIIDESGMPKERFSAEFPKEGPSILRIQQVVRGDSAAYFCASSPRDRDSPLHFGNGTRLTVT.